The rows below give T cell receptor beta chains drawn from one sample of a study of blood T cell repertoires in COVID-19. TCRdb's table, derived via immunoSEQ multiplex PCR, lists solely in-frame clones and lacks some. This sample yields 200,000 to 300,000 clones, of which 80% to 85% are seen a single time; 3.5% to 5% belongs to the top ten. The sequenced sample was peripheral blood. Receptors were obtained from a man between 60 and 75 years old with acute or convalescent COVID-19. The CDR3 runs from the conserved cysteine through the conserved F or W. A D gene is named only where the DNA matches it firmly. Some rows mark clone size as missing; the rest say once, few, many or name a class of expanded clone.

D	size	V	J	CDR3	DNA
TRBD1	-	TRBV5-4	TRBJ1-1	CASSRGQKNTEAFF	TGTGCCAGCAGCAGGGGACAGAAGAACACTGAAGCTTTCTTT
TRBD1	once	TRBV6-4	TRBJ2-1	CASRRNPGQGYNEQFF	TGTGCCAGCAGAAGAAACCCGGGACAGGGATACAATGAGCAGTTCTTC
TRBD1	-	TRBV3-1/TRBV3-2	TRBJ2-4	CASSPLLGQGLKNIQYF	TGTGCCAGCAGCCCACTACTCGGACAGGGACTGAAAAACATTCAGTACTTC
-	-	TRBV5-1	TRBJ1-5	CASLGGTSQPQHF	TGCGCCAGCCTGGGGGGGACTTCCCAGCCCCAGCATTTT
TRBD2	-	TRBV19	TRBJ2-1	CASRGAGLAGYEQFF	TGTGCCAGTAGGGGGGCTGGGCTAGCGGGGTATGAGCAGTTCTTC
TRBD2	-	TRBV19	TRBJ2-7	CASSMRTSLSLYEQYF	TGTGCCAGTAGTATGAGGACTAGCTTATCCCTCTACGAGCAGTACTTC
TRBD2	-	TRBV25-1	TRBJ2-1	CASSNPGLAGVEQFF	TGTGCCAGCAGTAATCCGGGACTAGCGGGAGTTGAGCAGTTCTTC
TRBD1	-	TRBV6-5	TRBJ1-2	CASSYDPTGDGYTF	TGTGCCAGCAGTTACGACCCCACAGGGGATGGCTACACCTTC
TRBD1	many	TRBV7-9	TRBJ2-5	CASSSIGTGGQETQYF	TGTGCCAGCAGCAGCATCGGGACAGGGGGACAAGAGACCCAGTACTTC
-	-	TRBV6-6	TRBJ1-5	CASSYSPSSNQPQHF	TGTGCCAGCAGTTACTCCCCGAGTAGCAATCAGCCCCAGCATTTT
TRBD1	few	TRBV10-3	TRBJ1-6	CAIGYPGQSDSPLHF	TGTGCCATCGGATATCCGGGACAGAGTGATTCACCCCTCCACTTT
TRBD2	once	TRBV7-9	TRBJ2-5	CASSADLAGQETQYF	TGTGCCAGCAGCGCCGACTTAGCGGGGCAAGAGACCCAGTACTTC
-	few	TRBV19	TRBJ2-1	CASRDGGPGDEQFF	TGTGCCAGTAGGGACGGAGGCCCGGGGGATGAGCAGTTCTTC
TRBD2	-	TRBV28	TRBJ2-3	CASSLAGGRADTQYF	TGTGCCAGCAGTCTAGCGGGAGGGAGGGCAGATACGCAGTATTTT
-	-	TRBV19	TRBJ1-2	CASSGPTRGYGYTF	TGTGCCAGTAGTGGGCCGACTCGGGGCTATGGCTACACCTTC
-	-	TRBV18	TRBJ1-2	CASSPYPFNEGVGNGYTF	TGTGCCAGCTCACCATATCCTTTTAACGAGGGCGTCGGTAATGGCTACACCTTC
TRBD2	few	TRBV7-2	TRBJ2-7	CASSLGLASYSYEQYF	TGTGCCAGCAGCTTAGGACTAGCCTCATATTCCTACGAGCAGTACTTC
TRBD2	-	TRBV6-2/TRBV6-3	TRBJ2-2	CASSITSGRYTGELFF	TGTGCCAGCAGCATTACTAGCGGGAGATATACCGGGGAGCTGTTTTTT
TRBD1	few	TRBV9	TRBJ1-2	CASSVGTVGSGYTF	TGTGCCAGCAGCGTCGGGACAGTTGGGAGCGGCTACACCTTC
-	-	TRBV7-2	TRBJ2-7	CASSLPPAGRMYEQYF	TGTGCCAGCAGCTTACCCCCCGCGGGACGCATGTACGAGCAGTACTTC
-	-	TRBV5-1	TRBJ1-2	CASRNHITNYGYTF	TGCGCCAGCAGAAATCACATTACTAACTATGGCTACACCTTC
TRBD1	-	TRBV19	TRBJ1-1	CASSARDRGPEAFF	TGTGCCAGTAGTGCCCGGGACAGGGGGCCTGAAGCTTTCTTT
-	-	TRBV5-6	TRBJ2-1	CASSYRGGSYNEQFF	TGTGCCAGCAGCTACAGGGGGGGCTCCTACAATGAGCAGTTCTTC
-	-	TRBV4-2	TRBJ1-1	CASSRLATGNTEAFF	TGTGCCAGCAGCCGTCTTGCCACAGGGAACACTGAAGCTTTCTTT
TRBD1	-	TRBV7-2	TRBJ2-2	CASGPQGSNTGELFF	TGTGCCAGCGGACCACAGGGGTCGAACACCGGGGAGCTGTTTTTT
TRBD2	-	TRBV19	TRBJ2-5	CASSMRLAGALLKTQYF	TGTGCCAGTAGTATGCGGCTAGCGGGGGCTTTACTTAAGACCCAGTACTTC
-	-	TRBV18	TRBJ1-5	CASSPPSARSNQPQHF	TGTGCCAGCTCACCACCTTCGGCCAGGAGCAATCAGCCCCAGCATTTT